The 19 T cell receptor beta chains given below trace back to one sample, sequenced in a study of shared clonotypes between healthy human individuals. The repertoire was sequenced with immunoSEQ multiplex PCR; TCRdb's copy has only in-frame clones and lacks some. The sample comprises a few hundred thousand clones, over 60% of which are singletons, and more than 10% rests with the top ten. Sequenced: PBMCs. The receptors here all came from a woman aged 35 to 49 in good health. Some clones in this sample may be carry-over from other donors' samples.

The DNA of the CDR3 is TGTGCCATCAGTGAGAGGAGCGCTAACACCGGGGAGCTGTTTTTT. Translation: CAISERSANTGELFF. V usage is TRBV10-3 and J usage is TRBJ2-2, with D unclear. This CDR3 is 15 amino acids long. Per the germline V gene, CDR1 is ENHRY and CDR2 is SYGVKD. The V gene lost 2 bases and the J gene lost 2 bases, with 9 bases spanning the gap.

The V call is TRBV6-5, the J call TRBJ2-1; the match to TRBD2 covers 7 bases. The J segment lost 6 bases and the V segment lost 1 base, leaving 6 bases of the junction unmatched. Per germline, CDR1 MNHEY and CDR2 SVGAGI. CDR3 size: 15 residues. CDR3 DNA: TGTGCCAGCAGTTACTTCGGACTAGGGGCCAATGAGCAGTTCTTC. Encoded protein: CASSYFGLGANEQFF.

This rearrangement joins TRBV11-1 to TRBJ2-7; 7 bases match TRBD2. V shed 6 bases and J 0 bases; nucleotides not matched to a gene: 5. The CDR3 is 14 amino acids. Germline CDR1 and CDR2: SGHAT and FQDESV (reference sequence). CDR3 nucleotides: TGTGCCAGCAGGCCGGGGACTACCTCCTACGAGCAGTACTTC. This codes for CASRPGTTSYEQYF.

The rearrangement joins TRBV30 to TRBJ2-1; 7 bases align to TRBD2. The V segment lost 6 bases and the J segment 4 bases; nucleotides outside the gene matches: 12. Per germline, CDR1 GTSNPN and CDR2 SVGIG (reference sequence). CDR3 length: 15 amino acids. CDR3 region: CACRGGSKNYNEQFF. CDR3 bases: TGTGCCTGCCGCGGGGGAAGCAAAAATTACAATGAGCAGTTCTTC.

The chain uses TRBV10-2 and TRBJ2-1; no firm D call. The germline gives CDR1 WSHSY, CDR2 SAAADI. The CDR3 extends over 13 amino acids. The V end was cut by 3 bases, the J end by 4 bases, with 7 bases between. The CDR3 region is CASSETSYNEQFF. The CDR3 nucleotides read TGCGCCAGCAGTGAAACCAGTTACAATGAGCAGTTCTTC.

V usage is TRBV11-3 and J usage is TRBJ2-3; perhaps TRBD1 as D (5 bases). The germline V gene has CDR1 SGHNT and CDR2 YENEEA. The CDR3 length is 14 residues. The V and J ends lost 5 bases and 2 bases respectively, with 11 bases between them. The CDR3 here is CASSGQGSTDTQYF. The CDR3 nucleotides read TGTGCCAGCAGCGGGCAGGGTTCCACAGATACGCAGTATTTT.

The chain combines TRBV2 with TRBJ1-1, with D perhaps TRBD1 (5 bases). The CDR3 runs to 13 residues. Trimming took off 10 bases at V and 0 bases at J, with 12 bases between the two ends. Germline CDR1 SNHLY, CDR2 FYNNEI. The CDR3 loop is CATRQQLNTEAFF. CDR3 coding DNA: TGTGCCACCCGACAGCAATTGAACACTGAAGCTTTCTTT.

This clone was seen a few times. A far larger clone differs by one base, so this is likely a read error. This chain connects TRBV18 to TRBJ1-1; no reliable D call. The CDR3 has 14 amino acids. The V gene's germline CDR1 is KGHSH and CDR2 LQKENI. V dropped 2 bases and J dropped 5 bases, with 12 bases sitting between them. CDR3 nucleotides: TGTGCCAGCTCACCAGGCCTCCCAGAAACTGAAGCTTTCTTT. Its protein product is CASSPGLPETEAFF.

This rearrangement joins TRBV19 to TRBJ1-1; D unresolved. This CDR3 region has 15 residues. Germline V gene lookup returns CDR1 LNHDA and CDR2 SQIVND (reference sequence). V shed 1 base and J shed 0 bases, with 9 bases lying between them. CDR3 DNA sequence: TGTGCCAGTAGTATAGGACCGGGAGTGAACACTGAAGCTTTCTTT. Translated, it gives CASSIGPGVNTEAFF.

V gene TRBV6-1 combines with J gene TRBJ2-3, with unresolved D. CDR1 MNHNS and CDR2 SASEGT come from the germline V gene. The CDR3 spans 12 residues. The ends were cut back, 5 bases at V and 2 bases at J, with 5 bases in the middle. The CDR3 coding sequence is TGTGCCAGCAGTTTATACACAGATACGCAGTATTTT. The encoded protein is CASSLYTDTQYF.

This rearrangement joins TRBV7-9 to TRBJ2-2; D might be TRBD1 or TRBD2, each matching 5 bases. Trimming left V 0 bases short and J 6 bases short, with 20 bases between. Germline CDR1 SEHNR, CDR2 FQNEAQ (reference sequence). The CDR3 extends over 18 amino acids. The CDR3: CASSLAPGPHIQPGELFF. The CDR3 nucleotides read TGTGCCAGCAGCTTAGCCCCGGGACCCCATATTCAACCCGGGGAGCTGTTTTTT.

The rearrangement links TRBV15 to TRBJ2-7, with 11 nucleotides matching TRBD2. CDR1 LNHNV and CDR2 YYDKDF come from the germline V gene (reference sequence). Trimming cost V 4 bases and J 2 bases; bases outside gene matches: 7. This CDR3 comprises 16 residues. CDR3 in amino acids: CATSNISGRVAYEQYF. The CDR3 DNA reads TGTGCCACCAGCAACATTAGCGGGAGGGTCGCCTACGAGCAGTACTTC. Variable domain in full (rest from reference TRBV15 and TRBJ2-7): DAMVIQNPRYQVTQFGKPVTLSCSQTLNHNVMYWYQQKSSQAPKLLFHYYDKDFNNEADTPDNFQSRRPNTSFCFLDIRSPGLGDTAMYLCATSNISGRVAYEQYFGPGTRLTVT.

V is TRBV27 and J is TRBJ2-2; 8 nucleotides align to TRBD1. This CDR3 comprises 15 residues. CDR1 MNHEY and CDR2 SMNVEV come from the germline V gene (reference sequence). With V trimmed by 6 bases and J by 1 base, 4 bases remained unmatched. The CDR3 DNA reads TGTGCCAGCAGCGCAGACAGGGGGAACACCGGGGAGCTGTTTTTT. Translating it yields CASSADRGNTGELFF.

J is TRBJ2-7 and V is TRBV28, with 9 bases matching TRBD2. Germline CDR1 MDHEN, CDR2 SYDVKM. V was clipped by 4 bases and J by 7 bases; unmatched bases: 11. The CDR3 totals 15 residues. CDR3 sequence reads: CASSSLAGTSREQYF. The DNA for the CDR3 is TGTGCCAGCAGTTCCCTAGCGGGGACCTCGCGGGAGCAGTACTTC. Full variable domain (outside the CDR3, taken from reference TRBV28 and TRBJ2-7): DVKVTQSSRYLVKRTGEKVFLECVQDMDHENMFWYRQDPGLGLRLIYFSYDVKMKEKGDIPEGYSVSREKKERFSLILESASTNQTSMYLCASSSLAGTSREQYFGPGTRLTVT.

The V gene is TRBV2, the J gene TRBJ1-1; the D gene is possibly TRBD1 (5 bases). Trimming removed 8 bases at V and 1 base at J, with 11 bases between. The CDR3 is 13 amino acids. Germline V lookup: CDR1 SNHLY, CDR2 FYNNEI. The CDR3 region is CASVGGGNTEAFF. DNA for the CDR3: TGTGCCAGCGTGGGGGGAGGGAACACTGAAGCTTTCTTT.

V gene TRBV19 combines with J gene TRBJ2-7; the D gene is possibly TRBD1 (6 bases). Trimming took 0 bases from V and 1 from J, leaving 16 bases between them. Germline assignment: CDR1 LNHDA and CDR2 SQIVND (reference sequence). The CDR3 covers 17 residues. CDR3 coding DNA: TGTGCCAGTAGTATAGACTGGCCAGGGGCCGATTCCTACGAGCAGTACTTC. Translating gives CASSIDWPGADSYEQYF.

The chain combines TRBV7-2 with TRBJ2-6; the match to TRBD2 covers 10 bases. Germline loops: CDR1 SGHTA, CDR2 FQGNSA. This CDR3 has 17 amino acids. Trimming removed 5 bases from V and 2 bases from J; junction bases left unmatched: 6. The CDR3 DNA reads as TGTGCCAGCAGCCCTTCCCTAGCGGGAGCTGGGGCCAACGTCCTGACTTTC. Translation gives CASSPSLAGAGANVLTF.

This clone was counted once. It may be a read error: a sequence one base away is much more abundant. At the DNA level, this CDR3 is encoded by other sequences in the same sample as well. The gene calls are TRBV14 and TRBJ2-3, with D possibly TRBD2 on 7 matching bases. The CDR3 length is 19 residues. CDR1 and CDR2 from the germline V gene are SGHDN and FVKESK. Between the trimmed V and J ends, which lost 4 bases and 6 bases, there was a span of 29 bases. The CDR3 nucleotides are TGTGCCAGCAGCCTCGGGCCTCGGCGCGGGGGCCGGGTTGTGGATACGCAGTATTTT. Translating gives CASSLGPRRGGRVVDTQYF.

The CDR3 nucleotides read TGTGCCAGCAGCTCCCACCCAGGGGATGGCTACACCTTC. Protein product: CASSSHPGDGYTF. The chain couples TRBV9 to TRBJ1-2, with a tentative D call TRBD1 (6 bases). This CDR3 is 13 amino acids long. V was trimmed by 4 bases and J by 6 bases, leaving 13 bases between them. Germline V gene sequence: CDR1 SGDLS, CDR2 YYNGEE.